This note documents a single TCR beta chain sequence. This specimen comes from a study of control samples from healthy donors and cancer patients. TCRdb's table, derived via immunoSEQ multiplex PCR, lists solely in-frame clones and lacks some. The data hold over 150,000 clones, with roughly 95% observed a single time. The germline V gene has CDR1 MNHEY and CDR2 SVGAGI. This CDR3 has 15 amino acids. Trimming pared 6 bases from V and 0 bases from J, leaving 12 bases between. The clonotype comes from a woman aged 25-40 years in good health. Material: blood. The chain has TRBV6-5 and TRBJ1-5; D ambiguous. The CDR3 coding sequence is TGTGCCAGCAGGAGACATACGTATAGCAATCAGCCCCAGCATTTT. Its translation is CASRRHTYSNQPQHF.